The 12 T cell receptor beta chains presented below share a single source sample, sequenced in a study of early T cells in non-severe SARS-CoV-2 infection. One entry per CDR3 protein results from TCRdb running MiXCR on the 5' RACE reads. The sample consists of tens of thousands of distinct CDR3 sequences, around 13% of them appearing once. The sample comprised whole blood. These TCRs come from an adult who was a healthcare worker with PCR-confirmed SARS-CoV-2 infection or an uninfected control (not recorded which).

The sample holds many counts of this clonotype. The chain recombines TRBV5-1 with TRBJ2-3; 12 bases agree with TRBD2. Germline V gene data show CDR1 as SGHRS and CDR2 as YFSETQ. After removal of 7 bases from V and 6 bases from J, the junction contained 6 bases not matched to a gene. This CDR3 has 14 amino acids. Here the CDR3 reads CASSTSGGTDTQYF. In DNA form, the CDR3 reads TGCGCCAGCTCCACTAGCGGGGGGACGGATACGCAGTATTTT.

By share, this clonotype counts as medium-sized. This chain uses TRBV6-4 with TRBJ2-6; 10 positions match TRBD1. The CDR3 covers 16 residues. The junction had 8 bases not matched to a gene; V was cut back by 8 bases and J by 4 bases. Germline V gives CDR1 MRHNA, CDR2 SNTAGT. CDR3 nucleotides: TGTGCCAGCGGTCCCGGACAGGGGGACGGGGCCAACGTCCTGACTTTC. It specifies CASGPGQGDGANVLTF.

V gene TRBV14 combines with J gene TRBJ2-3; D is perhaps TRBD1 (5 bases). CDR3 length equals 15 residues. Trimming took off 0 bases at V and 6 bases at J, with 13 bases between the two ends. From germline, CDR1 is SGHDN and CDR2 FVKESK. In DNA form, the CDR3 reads TGTGCCAGCAGCCAAGATCGGTGGGCAGGGGATACGCAGTATTTT. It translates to CASSQDRWAGDTQYF.

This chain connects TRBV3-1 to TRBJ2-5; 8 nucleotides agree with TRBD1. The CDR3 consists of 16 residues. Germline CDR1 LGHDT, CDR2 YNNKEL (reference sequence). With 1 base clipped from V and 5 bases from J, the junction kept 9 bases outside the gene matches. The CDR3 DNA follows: TGTGCCAGCAGCCAAGGGACAGGGTGGACGATGGAGACCCAGTACTTC. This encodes CASSQGTGWTMETQYF.

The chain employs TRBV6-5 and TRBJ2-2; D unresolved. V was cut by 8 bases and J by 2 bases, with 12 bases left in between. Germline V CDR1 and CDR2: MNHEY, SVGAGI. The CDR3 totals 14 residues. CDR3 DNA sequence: TGTGCCAGCCGGGCGGCATTAAACACCGGGGAGCTGTTTTTT. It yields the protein CASRAALNTGELFF.

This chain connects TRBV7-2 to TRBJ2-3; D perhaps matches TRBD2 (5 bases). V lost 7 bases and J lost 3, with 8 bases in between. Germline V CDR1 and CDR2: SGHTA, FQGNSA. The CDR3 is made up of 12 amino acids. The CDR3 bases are TGTGCCAGCATCCCGGGGACAGATACGCAGTATTTT. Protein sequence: CASIPGTDTQYF.

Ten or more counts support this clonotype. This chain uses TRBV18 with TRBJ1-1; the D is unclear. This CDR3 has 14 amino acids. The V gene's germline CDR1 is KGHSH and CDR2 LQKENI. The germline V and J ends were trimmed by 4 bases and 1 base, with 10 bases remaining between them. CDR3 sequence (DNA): TGTGCCAGCTCACGGTCTGGCCAGAACACTGAAGCTTTCTTT. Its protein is CASSRSGQNTEAFF.

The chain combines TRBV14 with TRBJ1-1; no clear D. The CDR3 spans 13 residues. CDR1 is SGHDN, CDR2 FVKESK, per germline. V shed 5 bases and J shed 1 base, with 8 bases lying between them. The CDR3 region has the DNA TGTGCCAGCAGCGTAGCCCGGAACACTGAAGCTTTCTTT. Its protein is CASSVARNTEAFF.

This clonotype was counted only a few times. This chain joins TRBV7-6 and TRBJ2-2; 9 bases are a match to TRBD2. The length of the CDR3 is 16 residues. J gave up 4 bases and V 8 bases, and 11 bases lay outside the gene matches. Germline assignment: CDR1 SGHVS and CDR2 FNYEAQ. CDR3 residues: CASSSEGSGGTGELFF. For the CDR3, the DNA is TGTGCCAGCTCCTCGGAGGGTAGCGGGGGCACCGGGGAGCTGTTTTTT.

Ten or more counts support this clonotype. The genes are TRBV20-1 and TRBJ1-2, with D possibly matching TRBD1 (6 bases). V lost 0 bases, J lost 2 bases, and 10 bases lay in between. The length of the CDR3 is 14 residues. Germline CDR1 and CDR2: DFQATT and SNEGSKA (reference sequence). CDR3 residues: CSARDWGRNYGYTF. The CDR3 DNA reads TGCAGTGCTAGAGACTGGGGGCGGAACTATGGCTACACCTTC.

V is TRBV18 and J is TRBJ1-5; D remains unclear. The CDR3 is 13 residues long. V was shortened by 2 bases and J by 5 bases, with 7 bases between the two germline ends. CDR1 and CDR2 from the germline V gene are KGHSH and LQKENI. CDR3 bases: TGTGCCAGCTCACCAAACGGGGATCAGCCCCAGCATTTT. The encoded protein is CASSPNGDQPQHF.

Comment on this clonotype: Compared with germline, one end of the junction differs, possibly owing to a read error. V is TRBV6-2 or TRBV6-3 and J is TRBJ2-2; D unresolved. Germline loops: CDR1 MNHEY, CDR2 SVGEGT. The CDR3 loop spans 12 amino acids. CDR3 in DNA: TGTGCCAGCAGTAACTCACCCCGGGAGCTGTTTTTT. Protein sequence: CASSNSPRELFF.